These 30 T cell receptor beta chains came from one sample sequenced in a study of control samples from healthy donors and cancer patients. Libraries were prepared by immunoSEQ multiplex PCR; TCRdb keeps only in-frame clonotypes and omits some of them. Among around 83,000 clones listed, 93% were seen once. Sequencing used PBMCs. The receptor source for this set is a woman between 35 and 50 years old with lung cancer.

As DNA, the CDR3 is TGTGCCAGCAGCCAAGGGGGCGGTTACGAGCAGTACTTC. Its protein is CASSQGGGYEQYF. The V call is TRBV11-3, the J call TRBJ2-7; 7 positions agree with TRBD1. CDR3 length: 13 amino acids. Trimming removed 5 bases from V and 4 bases from J; junction bases left unmatched: 5. Germline values: CDR1 SGHNT, CDR2 YENEEA. The full variable domain, its missing parts supplied by reference TRBV11-3 and TRBJ2-7, is EAGVVQSPRYKIIEKKQPVAFWCNPISGHNTLYWYLQNLGQGPELLIRYENEEAVDDSQLPKDRFSAERLKGVDSTLKIQPAELGDSAVYLCASSQGGGYEQYFGPGTRLTVT.

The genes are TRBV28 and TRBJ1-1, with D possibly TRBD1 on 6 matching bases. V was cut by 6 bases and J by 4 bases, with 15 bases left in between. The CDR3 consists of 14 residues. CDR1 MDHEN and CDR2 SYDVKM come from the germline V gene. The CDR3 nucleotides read TGTGCCAGCAGCAACTCAGGGGTGGGCACTGAAGCTTTCTTT. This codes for CASSNSGVGTEAFF.

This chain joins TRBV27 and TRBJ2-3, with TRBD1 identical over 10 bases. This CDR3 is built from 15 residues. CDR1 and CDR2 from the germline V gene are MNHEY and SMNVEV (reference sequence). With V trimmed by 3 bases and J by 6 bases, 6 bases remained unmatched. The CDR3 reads CASSLETGGRDTQYF. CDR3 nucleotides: TGTGCCAGCAGTTTGGAGACAGGGGGCAGGGATACGCAGTATTTT.

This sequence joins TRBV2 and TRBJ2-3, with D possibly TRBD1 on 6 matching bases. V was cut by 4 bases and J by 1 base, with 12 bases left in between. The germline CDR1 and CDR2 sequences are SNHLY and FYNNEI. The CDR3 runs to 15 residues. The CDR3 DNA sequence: TGTGCCAGCAGTGCCCAGGGGACCCGCACAGATACGCAGTATTTT. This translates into CASSAQGTRTDTQYF.

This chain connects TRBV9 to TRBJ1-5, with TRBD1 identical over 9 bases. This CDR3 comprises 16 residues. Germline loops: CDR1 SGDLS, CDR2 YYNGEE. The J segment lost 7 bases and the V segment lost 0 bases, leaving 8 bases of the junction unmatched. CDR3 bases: TGTGCCAGCAGCGTAGATGGGACAGGGTATATCCAGCCCCAGCATTTT. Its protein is CASSVDGTGYIQPQHF.

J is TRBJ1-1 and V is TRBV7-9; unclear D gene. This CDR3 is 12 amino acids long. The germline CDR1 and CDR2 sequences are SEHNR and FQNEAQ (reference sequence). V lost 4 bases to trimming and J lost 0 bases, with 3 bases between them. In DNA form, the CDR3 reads TGTGCCAGCAGCTCAGTGAACACTGAAGCTTTCTTT. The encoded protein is CASSSVNTEAFF.

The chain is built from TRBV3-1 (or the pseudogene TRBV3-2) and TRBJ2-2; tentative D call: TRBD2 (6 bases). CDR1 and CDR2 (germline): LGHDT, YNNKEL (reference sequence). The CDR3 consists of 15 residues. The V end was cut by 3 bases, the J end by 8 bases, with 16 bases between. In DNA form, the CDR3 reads TGTGCCAGCAGCCAGCCGGGGGTTCCTCCGGGGGAGCTGTTTTTT. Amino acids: CASSQPGVPPGELFF.

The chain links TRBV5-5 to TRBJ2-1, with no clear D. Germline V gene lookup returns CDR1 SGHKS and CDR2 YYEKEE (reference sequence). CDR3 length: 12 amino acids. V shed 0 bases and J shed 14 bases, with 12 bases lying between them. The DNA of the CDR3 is TGTGCCAGCAGCTTGGTGGCCCCATATGAGTTCTTC. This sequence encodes CASSLVAPYEFF.

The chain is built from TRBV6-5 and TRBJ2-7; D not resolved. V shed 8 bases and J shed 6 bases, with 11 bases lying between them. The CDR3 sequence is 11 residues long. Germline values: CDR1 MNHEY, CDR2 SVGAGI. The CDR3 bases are TGTGCCAGCGGATTGGGTGGCGAGCAGTACTTC. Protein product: CASGLGGEQYF.

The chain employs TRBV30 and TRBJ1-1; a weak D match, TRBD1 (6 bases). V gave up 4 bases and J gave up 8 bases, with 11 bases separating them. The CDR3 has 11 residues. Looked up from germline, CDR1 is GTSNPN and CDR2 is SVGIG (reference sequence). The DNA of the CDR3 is TGTGCCTGGACCACGGGGGCCGAAGCTTTCTTT. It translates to CAWTTGAEAFF.

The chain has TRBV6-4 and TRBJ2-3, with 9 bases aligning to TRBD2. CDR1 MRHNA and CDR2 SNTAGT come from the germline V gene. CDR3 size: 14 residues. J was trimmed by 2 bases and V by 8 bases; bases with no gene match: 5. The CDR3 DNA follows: TGTGCCAGCGCAAGGACTAGCGACACAGATACGCAGTATTTT. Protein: CASARTSDTDTQYF.

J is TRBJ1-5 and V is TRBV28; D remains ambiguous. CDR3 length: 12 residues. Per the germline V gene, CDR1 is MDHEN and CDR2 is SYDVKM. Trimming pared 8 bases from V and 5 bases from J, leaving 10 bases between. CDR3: CASEGIDQPQHF. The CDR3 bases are TGTGCCAGCGAGGGTATAGATCAGCCCCAGCATTTT.

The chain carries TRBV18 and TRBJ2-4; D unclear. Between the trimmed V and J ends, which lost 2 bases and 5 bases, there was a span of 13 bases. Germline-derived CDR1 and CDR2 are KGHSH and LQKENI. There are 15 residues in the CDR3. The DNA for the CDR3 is TGTGCCAGCTCACCAAAGGATCTGGGCGAAAACATTCAGTACTTC. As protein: CASSPKDLGENIQYF.

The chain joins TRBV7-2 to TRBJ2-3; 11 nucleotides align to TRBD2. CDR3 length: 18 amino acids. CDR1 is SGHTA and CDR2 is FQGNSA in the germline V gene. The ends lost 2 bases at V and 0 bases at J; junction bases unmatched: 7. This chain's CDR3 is CASSLPLGTSGSTDTQYF. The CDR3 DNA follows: TGTGCCAGCAGCTTACCGCTTGGGACTAGCGGTAGCACAGATACGCAGTATTTT.

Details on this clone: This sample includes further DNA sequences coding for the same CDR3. As DNA, the CDR3 is TGTGCCAGCACGGATGGTAGGGTCCCCCCCGGGGAGCTGTTTTTT. Its protein is CASTDGRVPPGELFF. V usage is TRBV9 and J usage is TRBJ2-2; no definite D call. This CDR3 has 15 amino acids. CDR1 SGDLS and CDR2 YYNGEE come from the germline V gene. V shed 6 bases and J shed 6 bases, with 18 bases lying between them.

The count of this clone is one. In DNA form, the CDR3 reads TGTGCCAGCAGCCCCCGGACAGGGGTGAATTCACCCCTCCACTTT. This sequence encodes CASSPRTGVNSPLHF. The chain combines TRBV9 with TRBJ1-6, with 9 positions matching TRBD1. The CDR3 is made up of 15 amino acids. With V trimmed by 4 bases and J by 7 bases, 6 bases remained unmatched. Germline V gene sequence: CDR1 SGDLS, CDR2 YYNGEE.

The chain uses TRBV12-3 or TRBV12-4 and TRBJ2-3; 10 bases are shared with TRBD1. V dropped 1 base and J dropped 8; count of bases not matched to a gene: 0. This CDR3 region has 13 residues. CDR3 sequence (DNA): TGTGCCAGCAGTTTAGGGACAGGGGGTACGCAGTATTTT. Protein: CASSLGTGGTQYF.

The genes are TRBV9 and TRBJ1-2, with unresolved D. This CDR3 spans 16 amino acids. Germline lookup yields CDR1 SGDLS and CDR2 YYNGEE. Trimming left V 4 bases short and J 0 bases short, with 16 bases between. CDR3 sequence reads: CASSPQPGTANYGYTF. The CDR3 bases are TGTGCCAGCAGCCCCCAGCCGGGAACCGCTAACTATGGCTACACCTTC.

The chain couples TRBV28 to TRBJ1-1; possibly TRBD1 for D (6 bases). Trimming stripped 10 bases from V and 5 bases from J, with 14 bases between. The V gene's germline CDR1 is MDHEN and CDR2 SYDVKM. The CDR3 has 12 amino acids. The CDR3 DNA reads TGTGCCACTCTGACAGGTTCGACTGAAGCTTTCTTT. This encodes CATLTGSTEAFF.

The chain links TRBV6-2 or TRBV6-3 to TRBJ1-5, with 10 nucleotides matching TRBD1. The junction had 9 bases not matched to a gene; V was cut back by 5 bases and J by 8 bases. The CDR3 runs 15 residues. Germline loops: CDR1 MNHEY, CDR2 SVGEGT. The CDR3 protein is CASSKTKTGGEPQHF. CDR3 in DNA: TGTGCCAGCAGTAAAACCAAGACAGGGGGCGAGCCCCAGCATTTT.

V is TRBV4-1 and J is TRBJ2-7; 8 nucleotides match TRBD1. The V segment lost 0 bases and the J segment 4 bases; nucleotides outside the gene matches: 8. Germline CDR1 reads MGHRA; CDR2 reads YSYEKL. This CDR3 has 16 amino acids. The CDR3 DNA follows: TGCGCCAGCAGCCAAGAAGGACGACAGGGGCAATACGAGCAGTACTTC. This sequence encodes CASSQEGRQGQYEQYF.

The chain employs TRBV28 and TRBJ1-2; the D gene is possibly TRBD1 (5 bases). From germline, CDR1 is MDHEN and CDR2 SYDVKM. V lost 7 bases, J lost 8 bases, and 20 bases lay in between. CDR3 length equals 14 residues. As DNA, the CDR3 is TGTGCCAGCACCTCGGGGGGTACCTTGAGAGGCTACACCTTC. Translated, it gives CASTSGGTLRGYTF.

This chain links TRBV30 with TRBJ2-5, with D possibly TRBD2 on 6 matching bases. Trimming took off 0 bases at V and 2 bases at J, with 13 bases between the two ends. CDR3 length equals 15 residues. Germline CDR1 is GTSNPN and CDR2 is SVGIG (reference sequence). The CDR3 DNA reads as TGTGCCTGGAGTGTTGGGGCGGGGCCACAAGAGACCCAGTACTTC. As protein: CAWSVGAGPQETQYF.

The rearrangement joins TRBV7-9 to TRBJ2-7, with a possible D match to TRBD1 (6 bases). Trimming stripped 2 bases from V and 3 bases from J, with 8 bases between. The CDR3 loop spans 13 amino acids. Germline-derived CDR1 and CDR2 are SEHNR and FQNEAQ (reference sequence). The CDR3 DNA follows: TGTGCCAGCAGCTTACAGGGGATCTACGAGCAGTACTTC. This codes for CASSLQGIYEQYF.

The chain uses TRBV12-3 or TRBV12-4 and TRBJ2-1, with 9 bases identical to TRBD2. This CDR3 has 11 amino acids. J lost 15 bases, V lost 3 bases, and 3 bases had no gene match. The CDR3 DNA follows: TGTGCCAGCAGTTTGGGGACTAGCTTGTTCTTC. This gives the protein CASSLGTSLFF.

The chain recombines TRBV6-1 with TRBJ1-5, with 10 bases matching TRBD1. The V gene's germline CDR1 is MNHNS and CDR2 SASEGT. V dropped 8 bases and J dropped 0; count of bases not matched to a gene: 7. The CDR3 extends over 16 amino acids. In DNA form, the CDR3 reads TGTGCCAGCGGTGGACAGGGGGACTATAGCAATCAGCCCCAGCATTTT. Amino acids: CASGGQGDYSNQPQHF.

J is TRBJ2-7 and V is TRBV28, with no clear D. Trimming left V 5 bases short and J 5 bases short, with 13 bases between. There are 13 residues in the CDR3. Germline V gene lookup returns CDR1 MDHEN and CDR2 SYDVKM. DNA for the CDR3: TGTGCCAGCAGTGCCGACCGGTGGGACGAGCAGTACTTC. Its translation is CASSADRWDEQYF.

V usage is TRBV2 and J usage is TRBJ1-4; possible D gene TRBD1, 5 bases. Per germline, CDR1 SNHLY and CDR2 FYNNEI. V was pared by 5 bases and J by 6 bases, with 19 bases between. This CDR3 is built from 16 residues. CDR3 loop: CASSIRPGGSDEKLFF. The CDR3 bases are TGTGCCAGCAGTATAAGACCCGGGGGGAGCGATGAAAAACTGTTTTTT.

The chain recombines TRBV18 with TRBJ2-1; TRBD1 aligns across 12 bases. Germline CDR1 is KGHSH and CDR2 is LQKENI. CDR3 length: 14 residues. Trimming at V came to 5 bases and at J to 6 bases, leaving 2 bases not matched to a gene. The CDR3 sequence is CASSTGQGANEQFF. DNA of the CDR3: TGTGCCAGCTCAACGGGACAGGGGGCCAATGAGCAGTTCTTC.

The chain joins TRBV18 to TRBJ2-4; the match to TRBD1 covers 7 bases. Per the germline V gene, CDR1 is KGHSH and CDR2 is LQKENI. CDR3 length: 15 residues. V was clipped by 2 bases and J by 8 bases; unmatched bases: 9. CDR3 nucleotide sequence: TGTGCCAGCTCACCATATACAGGGGCCCGAGACATTCAGTACTTC. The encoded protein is CASSPYTGARDIQYF. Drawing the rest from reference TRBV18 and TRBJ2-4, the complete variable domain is NAGVMQNPRHLVRRRGQEARLRCSPMKGHSHVYWYRQLPEEGLKFMVYLQKENIIDESGMPKERFSAEFPKEGPSILRIQQVVRGDSAAYFCASSPYTGARDIQYFGAGTRLSVL.